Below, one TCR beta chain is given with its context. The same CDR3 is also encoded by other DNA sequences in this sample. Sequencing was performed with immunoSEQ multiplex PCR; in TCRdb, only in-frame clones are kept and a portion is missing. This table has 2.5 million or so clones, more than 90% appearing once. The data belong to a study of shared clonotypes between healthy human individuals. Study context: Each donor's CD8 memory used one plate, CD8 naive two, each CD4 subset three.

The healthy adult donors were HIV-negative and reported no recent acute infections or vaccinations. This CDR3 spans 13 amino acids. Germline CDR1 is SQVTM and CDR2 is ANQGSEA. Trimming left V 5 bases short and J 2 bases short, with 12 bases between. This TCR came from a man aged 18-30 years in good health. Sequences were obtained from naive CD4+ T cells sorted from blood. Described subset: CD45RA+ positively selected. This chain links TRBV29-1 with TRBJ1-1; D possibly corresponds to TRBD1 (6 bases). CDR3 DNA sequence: TGCAGCGTTTTAACGGACAGAAACACTGAAGCTTTCTTT. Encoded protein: CSVLTDRNTEAFF.